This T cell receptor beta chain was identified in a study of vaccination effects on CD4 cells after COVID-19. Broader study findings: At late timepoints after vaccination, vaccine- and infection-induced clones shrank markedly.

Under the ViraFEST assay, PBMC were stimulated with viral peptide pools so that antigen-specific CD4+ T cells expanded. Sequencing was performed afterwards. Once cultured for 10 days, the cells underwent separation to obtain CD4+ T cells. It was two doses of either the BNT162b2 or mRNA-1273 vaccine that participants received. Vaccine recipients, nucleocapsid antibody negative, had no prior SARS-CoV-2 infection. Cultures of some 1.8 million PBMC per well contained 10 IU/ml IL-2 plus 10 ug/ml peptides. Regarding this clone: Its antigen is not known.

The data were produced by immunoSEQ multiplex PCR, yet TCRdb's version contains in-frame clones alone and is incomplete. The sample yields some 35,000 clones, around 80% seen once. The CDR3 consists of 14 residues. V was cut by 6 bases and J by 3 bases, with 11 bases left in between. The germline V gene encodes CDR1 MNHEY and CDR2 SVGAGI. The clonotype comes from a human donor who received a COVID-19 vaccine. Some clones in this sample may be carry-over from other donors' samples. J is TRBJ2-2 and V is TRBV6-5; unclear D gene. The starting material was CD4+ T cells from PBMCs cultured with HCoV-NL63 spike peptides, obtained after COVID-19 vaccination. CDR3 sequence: CASSRRWDTGELFF. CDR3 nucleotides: TGTGCCAGCAGCCGCAGGTGGGACACCGGGGAGCTGTTTTTT.